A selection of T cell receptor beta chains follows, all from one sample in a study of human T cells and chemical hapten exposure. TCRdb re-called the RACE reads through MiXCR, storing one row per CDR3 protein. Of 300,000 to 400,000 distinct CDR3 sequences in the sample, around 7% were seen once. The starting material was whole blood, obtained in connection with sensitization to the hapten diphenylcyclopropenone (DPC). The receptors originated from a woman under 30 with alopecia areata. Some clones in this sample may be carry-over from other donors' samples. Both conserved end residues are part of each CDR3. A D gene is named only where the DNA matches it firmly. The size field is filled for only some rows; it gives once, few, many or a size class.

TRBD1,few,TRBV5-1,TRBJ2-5,TGCGCCAGCAGCTTTATGGATCCGGGACAGGGACAAGAGACCCAGTACTTC,CASSFMDPGQGQETQYF
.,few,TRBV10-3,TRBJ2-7,TGTGCCATCAGGAACTCCTACGAGCAGTACTTC,CAIRNSYEQYF
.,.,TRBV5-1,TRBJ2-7,TGCGCCAGCAGCTTGTACCCCCTCCTGGGGACATACGAGCAGTACTTC,CASSLYPLLGTYEQYF
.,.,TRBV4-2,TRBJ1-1,TGTGCCAGCAGCCCGGTAGACCCGGTCAGTGACACTGAAGCTTTCTTT,CASSPVDPVSDTEAFF
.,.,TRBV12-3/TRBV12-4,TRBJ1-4,TGTGCCAGCAGGCAACAGGTGACTTCAACTAATGAAAAACTGTTTTTT,CASRQQVTSTNEKLFF
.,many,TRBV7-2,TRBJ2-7,TGTGCCAGCAGCCCCAGTATGGACTCCTACGAGCAGTACTTC,CASSPSMDSYEQYF
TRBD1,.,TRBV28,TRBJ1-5,TGTGCCAGCAGTAGGGGGCCAGTGGGCAATCAGCCCCAGCATTTT,CASSRGPVGNQPQHF
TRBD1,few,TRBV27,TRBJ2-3,TGTGCCAGCAGTAGGCAGACAGGGGGCAACTCAGATACGCAGTATTTT,CASSRQTGGNSDTQYF
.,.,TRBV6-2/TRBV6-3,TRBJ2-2,TGTGCCAGCAGTTACCCAGGGACGTATAGGACCGGGGAGCTGTTTTTT,CASSYPGTYRTGELFF
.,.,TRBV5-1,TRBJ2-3,TGCGCCAGCAGCTTAGGGGCCTCTGACACAGATACGCAGTATTTT,CASSLGASDTDTQYF
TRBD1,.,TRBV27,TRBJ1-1,TGTGCCAGCAGTTTATACAGGGGTATGCCTGAAGCTTTCTTT,CASSLYRGMPEAFF
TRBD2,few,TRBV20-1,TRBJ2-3,TGCAGTGCTAGGGTGGCTAGCGGGGGGAGCACAGATACGCAGTATTTT,CSARVASGGSTDTQYF
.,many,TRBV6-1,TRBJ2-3,TGTGCCAGCAGTGAATTAGCAGGTCCGCAGTATTTT,CASSELAGPQYF
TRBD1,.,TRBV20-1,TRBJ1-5,TGCAGTGCCCCGTCCCGGGACAGTTATCAGCCCCAGCATTTT,CSAPSRDSYQPQHF
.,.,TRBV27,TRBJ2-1,TGTGCCAGCGGGAGCTGGGGTGAGCAGTTCTTC,CASGSWGEQFF
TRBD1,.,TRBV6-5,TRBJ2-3,TGTGCCAGCAGTTATCAGGGGGCGAGCACAGATACGCAGTATTTT,CASSYQGASTDTQYF